These T cell receptor beta chains were read from a single sample in a study of blood T cell repertoires in COVID-19. Profiling relied on immunoSEQ multiplex PCR, and the TCRdb table lists in-frame clones only, not all of them. This repertoire shows around 74,000 clones, around 90% found once; its top ten account for 4.6%. Sequenced sample: peripheral blood. Every receptor here comes from a man aged 45-60 years with active COVID-19. Both conserved end residues are part of each CDR3. Fields, in order: D gene, V gene, clone size, J gene, CDR3 DNA, CDR3 protein. A D gene is named only where the DNA matches it firmly. Part of the rows lack a size; the others show once, few, many or a class for expanded clones.

d_call: TRBD1; v_call: TRBV5-1; clone_size: NA; j_call: TRBJ2-5; cdr3_nt: TGCGCCAGCAGCCCAGGGACAGGGACGAAAGAGACCCAGTACTTC; cdr3_aa: CASSPGTGTKETQYF
d_call: NA; v_call: TRBV6-5; clone_size: NA; j_call: TRBJ1-1; cdr3_nt: TGTGCCAGCAGTTACTCTGAGAGGAACACTGAAGCTTTCTTT; cdr3_aa: CASSYSERNTEAFF
d_call: NA; v_call: TRBV2; clone_size: once; j_call: TRBJ2-1; cdr3_nt: TGCGCCAGCAAGGGACTCCAAAATCAGGGTGAGCAGTTCTTC; cdr3_aa: CASKGLQNQGEQFF
d_call: TRBD2; v_call: TRBV9; clone_size: NA; j_call: TRBJ2-7; cdr3_nt: TGTGCCAGCAGCCCGGAGGGACTAGTAATCTCCTACGAGCAGTACTTC; cdr3_aa: CASSPEGLVISYEQYF
d_call: NA; v_call: TRBV5-1; clone_size: NA; j_call: TRBJ2-2; cdr3_nt: TGCGCCAGCAGCTTGGCGTGGCAGGGGAACACCGGGGAGCTGTTTTTT; cdr3_aa: CASSLAWQGNTGELFF
d_call: NA; v_call: TRBV4-2; clone_size: NA; j_call: TRBJ1-6; cdr3_nt: TGTGCCAGCAGCCAAGATATCCAACTCCGGTCACCCCTCCACTTT; cdr3_aa: CASSQDIQLRSPLHF
d_call: TRBD1; v_call: TRBV12-5; clone_size: NA; j_call: TRBJ1-5; cdr3_nt: TGTGCTAGTGGACCCGGCGGGCAGGGGGCGCATCAGCCCCAGCATTTT; cdr3_aa: CASGPGGQGAHQPQHF
d_call: NA; v_call: TRBV6-5; clone_size: NA; j_call: TRBJ2-2; cdr3_nt: TGTGCCAGCAGTACCAGGACCGGGGAGCTGTTTTTT; cdr3_aa: CASSTRTGELFF
d_call: NA; v_call: TRBV11-2; clone_size: NA; j_call: TRBJ2-7; cdr3_nt: TGTGCCAGCAGCCTAAGCGGGTTATACGAGCAGTACTTC; cdr3_aa: CASSLSGLYEQYF
d_call: NA; v_call: TRBV25-1; clone_size: NA; j_call: TRBJ2-1; cdr3_nt: TGTGCCAGCAGTGAATTTACTGGGGGCAGGGGTGAGCAGTTCTTC; cdr3_aa: CASSEFTGGRGEQFF
d_call: TRBD1; v_call: TRBV7-8; clone_size: NA; j_call: TRBJ1-2; cdr3_nt: TGTGCCAGCAGCCGGCCCGGGACAGGGGATCACTATGGCTACACCTTC; cdr3_aa: CASSRPGTGDHYGYTF
d_call: NA; v_call: TRBV2; clone_size: NA; j_call: TRBJ1-1; cdr3_nt: TGTGCCAGCAGTGCGGACCTTTGGGGCGGCGGCACTGAAGCTTTCTTT; cdr3_aa: CASSADLWGGGTEAFF
d_call: NA; v_call: TRBV5-4; clone_size: once; j_call: TRBJ1-5; cdr3_nt: TGTGCCAGCAGCTTGTTATTTTCGGACAGTAGCAATCAGCCCCAGCATTTT; cdr3_aa: CASSLLFSDSSNQPQHF
d_call: TRBD2; v_call: TRBV5-1; clone_size: NA; j_call: TRBJ2-7; cdr3_nt: TGCGCCAGCAGCTTCAGCGGGGGGGCCTACGAGCAGTACTTC; cdr3_aa: CASSFSGGAYEQYF